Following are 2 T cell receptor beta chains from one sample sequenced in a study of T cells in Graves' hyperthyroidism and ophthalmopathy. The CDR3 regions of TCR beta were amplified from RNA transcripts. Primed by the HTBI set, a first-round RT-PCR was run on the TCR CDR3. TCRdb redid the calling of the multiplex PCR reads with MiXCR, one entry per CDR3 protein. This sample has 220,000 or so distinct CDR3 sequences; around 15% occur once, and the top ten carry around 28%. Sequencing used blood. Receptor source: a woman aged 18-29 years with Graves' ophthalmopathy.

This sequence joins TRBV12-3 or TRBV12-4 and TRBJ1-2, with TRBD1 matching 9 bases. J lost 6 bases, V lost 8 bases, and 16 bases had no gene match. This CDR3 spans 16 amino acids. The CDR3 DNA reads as TGTGCCAGCGGAGATTCCGGGACAGGGACGTCAGATGGCTACACCTTC. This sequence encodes CASGDSGTGTSDGYTF.

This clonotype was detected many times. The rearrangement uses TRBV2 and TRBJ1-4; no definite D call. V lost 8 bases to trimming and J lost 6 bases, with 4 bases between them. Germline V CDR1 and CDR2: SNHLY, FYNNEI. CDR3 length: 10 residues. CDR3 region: CASADEKLFF. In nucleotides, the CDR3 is TGTGCCAGCGCAGATGAAAAACTGTTTTTT.